The 4 T cell receptor beta chains reported below all come from one sample, sequenced in a study of neurological immune-mediated disorders. Via MiXCR, TCRdb re-called the 5' RACE reads, giving one row per CDR3 protein. Here the sample spans 20,000 or so distinct CDR3 sequences, roughly 12% being singletons. The specimen was PBMCs. Source of these receptors: a woman aged 35 to 49 with HTLV-1-associated myelopathy (HAM/TSP).

This clonotype was counted ten times or more. This sequence joins TRBV5-1 and TRBJ1-4, with D unclear. From germline, CDR1 is SGHRS and CDR2 YFSETQ. CDR3 length equals 13 residues. V was clipped by 4 bases and J by 8 bases, with 12 bases between them. The CDR3 here is CASSPNTDEKLFF. The CDR3 nucleotides read TGCGCCAGCAGCCCGAACACTGACGAAAAACTGTTTTTT.

This clonotype was observed at least ten times. V is TRBV5-1 and J is TRBJ1-1; the D gene is possibly TRBD1 (6 bases). This CDR3 has 13 amino acids. In germline, CDR1 is SGHRS, CDR2 YFSETQ. V lost 3 bases and J 8 bases, leaving 14 bases between the germline ends. The CDR3 nucleotides are TGCGCCAGCAGCTCCCTAGCAGACAGGGAAGCTTTCTTT. It is translated as CASSSLADREAFF.

This clonotype has ten or more counts. The chain joins TRBV5-1 to TRBJ2-5, with a weak D call TRBD1 (6 bases). V lost 4 bases to trimming and J lost 4 bases, with 17 bases between them. This CDR3 contains 15 residues. CDR1 SGHRS and CDR2 YFSETQ come from the germline V gene. The CDR3 coding sequence is TGCGCCAGCAGCGAATTACAGGGTGTTGGAGAGACCCAGTACTTC. Protein product: CASSELQGVGETQYF. The full variable domain, in which reference TRBV5-1 and TRBJ2-5 provide the parts outside the CDR3, is KAGVTQTPRYLIKTRGQQVTLSCSPISGHRSVSWYQQTPGQGLQFLFEYFSETQRNKGNFPGRFSGRQFSNSRSEMNVSTLELGDSALYLCASSELQGVGETQYFGPGTRLLVL.

This clonotype was seen many times. The CDR3 here is CSAREDRGYGYTF. The CDR3 nucleotides read TGCAGTGCTCGTGAAGACAGGGGGTATGGCTACACCTTC. The V gene is TRBV20-1, the J gene TRBJ1-2; 9 nucleotides match TRBD1. This CDR3 contains 13 residues. V shed 5 bases and J 5 bases; nucleotides not matched to a gene: 6. Per the germline V gene, CDR1 is DFQATT and CDR2 is SNEGSKA (reference sequence).